This T cell receptor beta chain was identified in a study of graft-versus-host responses after intestinal transplantation. Notes on the study in general: Patients with graft-donor T cell macrochimerism had high graft-versus-host to host-versus-graft clonal ratios in allografts.

Details on this clone: The target antigen is unknown.

Trimming left V 5 bases short and J 4 bases short, with 14 bases between. This CDR3 has 15 amino acids. Germline CDR1 MNHEY, CDR2 SVGAGI. Only in-frame clones appear in the TCRdb table, and some are missing; sequencing was by immunoSEQ multiplex PCR. The sample shows some 80,000 clones, more than 85% of them seen only once. The chain employs TRBV6-5 and TRBJ2-2; D is ambiguous. Sample: unstimulated CD8+ T cells sorted from spleen or lymph node cells, taken before transplant. This sequence originates from a human donor who was the organ donor for an intestinal transplant. This CDR3 is CASSTEKTPTGELFF. CDR3 DNA sequence: TGTGCCAGCAGTACCGAAAAGACGCCCACCGGGGAGCTGTTTTTT.